Listed here are 24 T cell receptor beta chains from one sample, sequenced in a study of OX40 agonist ivuxolimab in advanced cancers. Some clones are missing from TCRdb's copy, which holds only in-frame ones; the method was immunoSEQ multiplex PCR. There are tens of thousands of clones in the sample; roughly 90% occur only once, and roughly 13% lies in the top ten. The sample in question was CD4+ or CD8+ T cells sorted from blood, obtained in a trial of the OX40 agonist ivuxolimab. These receptors originate from an adult with an advanced solid tumor such as melanoma, head and neck, liver or kidney cancer.

The V and J genes are TRBV5-1 and TRBJ2-4; the match to TRBD2 covers 7 bases. This CDR3 contains 14 residues. V lost 2 bases and J lost 6; bases outside the gene matches: 5. Germline V gives CDR1 SGHRS, CDR2 YFSETQ. The CDR3 DNA reads TGCGCCAGCAGCTTCGGACTAGAGGGAAACATTCAGTACTTC. Protein product: CASSFGLEGNIQYF. The full variable domain, its missing parts supplied by reference TRBV5-1 and TRBJ2-4, is KAGVTQTPRYLIKTRGQQVTLSCSPISGHRSVSWYQQTPGQGLQFLFEYFSETQRNKGNFPGRFSGRQFSNSRSEMNVSTLELGDSALYLCASSFGLEGNIQYFGAGTRLSVL.

The chain is built from TRBV6-6 and TRBJ2-1, with D maybe TRBD1 (6 bases). Germline CDR1 MNHNY, CDR2 SVGAGI (reference sequence). V shed 6 bases and J shed 6 bases, with 9 bases lying between them. The CDR3 has 12 amino acids. CDR3 DNA: TGTGCCAGCAGGGACAGCCTCAATGAGCAGTTCTTC. Translation gives CASRDSLNEQFF.

J is TRBJ1-5 and V is TRBV14; D might be TRBD1 (6 bases). The germline V gene has CDR1 SGHDN and CDR2 FVKESK. The V and J ends lost 4 bases and 3 bases respectively, with 16 bases between them. This CDR3 is built from 16 residues. The CDR3 sequence is CASSPRSWDNNQPQHF. DNA for the CDR3: TGTGCCAGCAGCCCTCGTAGCTGGGACAACAATCAGCCCCAGCATTTT.

The chain has TRBV10-3 and TRBJ1-2; no clear D. With 2 bases removed from V and 2 bases from J, the gap between germline ends came to 6 bases. The CDR3 spans 13 residues. Looked up from germline, CDR1 is ENHRY and CDR2 is SYGVKD. DNA of the CDR3: TGTGCCATCAGTGAGGCTGGGAACTATGGCTACACCTTC. Translating it yields CAISEAGNYGYTF.

This clone has only a few counts. This chain uses TRBV11-2 with TRBJ1-1; D is perhaps TRBD1 (6 bases). Germline CDR1 and CDR2: SGHAT and FQNNGV. The V gene lost 3 bases and the J gene lost 11 bases, with 10 bases spanning the gap. The CDR3 contains 11 residues. In DNA form, the CDR3 reads TGTGCCAGCAGCTTTATGGGGGCGGCTTTCTTT. Protein sequence: CASSFMGAAFF.

J is TRBJ2-7 and V is TRBV11-2; 8 nucleotides align to TRBD1. Germline lookup yields CDR1 SGHAT and CDR2 FQNNGV. The CDR3 consists of 15 residues. V was clipped by 4 bases and J by 1 base; unmatched bases: 6. CDR3 nucleotide sequence: TGTGCCAGCAGCTCCCGGGACAGGTTTTCCTACGAGCAGTACTTC. Encoded protein: CASSSRDRFSYEQYF. Supplemented by reference TRBV11-2 and TRBJ2-7, the full variable domain reads EAGVAQSPRYKIIEKRQSVAFWCNPISGHATLYWYQQILGQGPKLLIQFQNNGVVDDSQLPKDRFSAERLKGVDSTLKIQPAKLEDSAVYLCASSSRDRFSYEQYFGPGTRLTVT.

The chain carries TRBV11-2 and TRBJ1-4; TRBD1 is a possible D gene (5 bases). There are 17 residues in the CDR3. Between the trimmed V and J ends, which lost 2 bases and 10 bases, there was a span of 23 bases. Germline V gene lookup returns CDR1 SGHAT and CDR2 FQNNGV. Written as DNA, the CDR3 is TGTGCCAGCAGCTTATCTCGGTTGGGCAGGGACGGGGGAAAACTGTTTTTT. Amino acid sequence: CASSLSRLGRDGGKLFF. Supplemented by reference TRBV11-2 and TRBJ1-4, the full variable domain reads EAGVAQSPRYKIIEKRQSVAFWCNPISGHATLYWYQQILGQGPKLLIQFQNNGVVDDSQLPKDRFSAERLKGVDSTLKIQPAKLEDSAVYLCASSLSRLGRDGGKLFFGSGTQLSVL.

V is TRBV4-1 and J is TRBJ1-2; D gene uncertain. Trimming pared 4 bases from V and 8 bases from J, leaving 20 bases between. This CDR3 region has 15 residues. In germline, CDR1 is MGHRA, CDR2 YSYEKL. CDR3 DNA: TGCGCCAGCAGCCCGCACACGGCCACCACGGGAGGCTACACCTTC. This sequence encodes CASSPHTATTGGYTF.

The V call is TRBV5-8, the J call TRBJ1-1; a possible D gene is TRBD1 (6 bases). Trimming removed 3 bases from V and 3 bases from J, with 15 bases in between. Looked up from germline, CDR1 is SGHTS and CDR2 is YDEGEE. The CDR3 has 15 residues. CDR3 sequence reads: CASSSGLTGYTEAFF. Written as DNA, the CDR3 is TGTGCCAGCAGCTCGGGCCTTACAGGGTACACTGAAGCTTTCTTT. Using reference TRBV5-8 and TRBJ1-1 for the parts outside the CDR3, the full variable domain is EAGVTQSPTHLIKTRGQQATLRCSPISGHTSVYWYQQALGLGLQFLLWYDEGEERNRGNFPPRFSGRQFPNYSSELNVNALELEDSALYLCASSSGLTGYTEAFFGQGTRLTVV.

The V gene is TRBV5-1, the J gene TRBJ2-5; D is possibly TRBD1 or TRBD2 (5 bases each). Deletions cut 7 bases from V and 5 bases from J, with 18 bases between. CDR1 SGHRS and CDR2 YFSETQ come from the germline V gene. This CDR3 contains 14 residues. The CDR3 sequence: CASGLSWGAETQYF. As DNA, the CDR3 is TGCGCCAGCGGACTTTCATGGGGCGCGGAGACCCAGTACTTC. Drawing the rest from reference TRBV5-1 and TRBJ2-5, the complete variable domain is KAGVTQTPRYLIKTRGQQVTLSCSPISGHRSVSWYQQTPGQGLQFLFEYFSETQRNKGNFPGRFSGRQFSNSRSEMNVSTLELGDSALYLCASGLSWGAETQYFGPGTRLLVL.

The rearrangement joins TRBV7-9 to TRBJ2-4; a possible D gene is TRBD1 (6 bases). The CDR3 contains 16 residues. V shed 2 bases and J shed 3 bases, with 14 bases lying between them. From germline, CDR1 is SEHNR and CDR2 FQNEAQ (reference sequence). For the CDR3, the DNA is TGTGCCAGCAGCTTATGGGCAGGGGTGGGCAAAAACATTCAGTACTTC. Its protein product is CASSLWAGVGKNIQYF.

V and J are TRBV7-9 and TRBJ2-1, with 7 nucleotides matching TRBD1. With V trimmed by 2 bases and J by 7 bases, 8 bases remained unmatched. This CDR3 region has 15 residues. In germline, CDR1 is SEHNR, CDR2 FQNEAQ (reference sequence). The chain's CDR3 is CASSLRGRPVNEQFF. CDR3 bases: TGTGCCAGCAGCTTAAGGGGGCGCCCCGTAAATGAGCAGTTCTTC.

Details on this clone: Without the conserved terminal phenylalanine or tryptophan, this CDR3 likely stems from a read error. V is TRBV28 and J is TRBJ2-7; 7 bases are shared with TRBD2. V lost 5 bases and J lost 6; bases outside the gene matches: 19. CDR3 length: 17 amino acids. Germline V gene lookup returns CDR1 MDHEN and CDR2 SYDVKM. Written as DNA, the CDR3 is TGTGCCAGCAGTCCTCTGGGTGATGCGGGAGAGCGCGCCGAGCAGTACCTC. It translates to CASSPLGDAGERAEQYL.

The chain carries TRBV7-3 and TRBJ1-6, with D uncertain. The V end was cut by 0 bases, the J end by 7 bases, with 7 bases between. In germline, CDR1 is SGHTA, CDR2 FQGTGA. This CDR3 spans 14 amino acids. Here the CDR3 DNA reads TGTGCCAGCAGCTTAACAGGCCGCAATTCACCCCTCCACTTT. Protein sequence: CASSLTGRNSPLHF.

In regard to this clone: Other DNA sequences from this sample encode an identical CDR3 as well. The chain joins TRBV6-1 to TRBJ2-3, with 10 bases identical to TRBD2. V trimming: 8 bases; J trimming: 4 bases; junction bases outside the gene matches: 9. CDR1 and CDR2 from the germline V gene are MNHNS and SASEGT. The CDR3 contains 15 residues. CDR3 nucleotides: TGTGCCAGCGCCAGCGGGGGGGCTGGCGCAGATACGCAGTATTTT. It is translated as CASASGGAGADTQYF.

V and J are TRBV7-3 and TRBJ2-2; 7 bases fit TRBD1. After removal of 5 bases from V and 0 bases from J, the junction contained 6 bases not matched to a gene. This CDR3 has 16 amino acids. The germline gives CDR1 SGHTA, CDR2 FQGTGA. CDR3 coding DNA: TGTGCCAGCAGCCCACAGGGGCCTGCGAACACCGGGGAGCTGTTTTTT. Amino acid sequence: CASSPQGPANTGELFF.

The chain is built from TRBV28 and TRBJ1-6, with a possible D match to TRBD1 (6 bases). CDR3 length: 14 amino acids. Germline CDR1 MDHEN, CDR2 SYDVKM. V was shortened by 6 bases and J by 13 bases, with 19 bases between the two germline ends. The CDR3: CASRMGQFSSPLHF. The CDR3 nucleotides are TGTGCCAGCAGGATGGGACAATTTTCTTCGCCCCTCCACTTT.

The rearrangement joins TRBV28 to TRBJ1-2; no reliable D call. This CDR3 region has 15 residues. Germline values: CDR1 MDHEN, CDR2 SYDVKM. V was clipped by 0 bases and J by 6 bases, with 14 bases between them. CDR3 protein: CASSLWSGFKNGYTF. Here the CDR3 DNA reads TGTGCCAGCAGTTTATGGTCGGGATTTAAAAATGGCTACACCTTC.

A single count supports this clone. The chain is built from TRBV27 and TRBJ2-5, with 12 bases identical to TRBD2. With 1 base clipped from V and 2 bases from J, the junction kept 5 bases outside the gene matches. Germline V lookup: CDR1 MNHEY, CDR2 SMNVEV (reference sequence). The CDR3 covers 17 residues. CDR3 region: CASSLYGTSGPQETQYF. In nucleotides, the CDR3 is TGTGCCAGCAGTTTATACGGGACTAGCGGGCCACAAGAGACCCAGTACTTC.

The chain couples TRBV6-5 to TRBJ2-3; D unclear. The CDR3 covers 13 residues. The germline V gene encodes CDR1 MNHEY and CDR2 SVGAGI. V dropped 0 bases and J dropped 9 bases, with 10 bases sitting between them. The CDR3 sequence: CASSYSYENTQYF. CDR3 nucleotides: TGTGCCAGCAGTTACTCTTACGAGAACACGCAGTATTTT.

J is TRBJ2-5 and V is TRBV9, with TRBD2 identical over 7 bases. CDR3 length: 15 amino acids. The J segment lost 4 bases and the V segment lost 0 bases, leaving 6 bases of the junction unmatched. Germline-derived CDR1 and CDR2 are SGDLS and YYNGEE. The CDR3 region has the DNA TGTGCCAGCAGCGTAGCCGGACTAGGAGGAGAGACCCAGTACTTC. Its protein is CASSVAGLGGETQYF.

This clone was counted only a few times. This sequence joins TRBV2 and TRBJ2-7; D unresolved. This CDR3 comprises 13 residues. Germline V lookup: CDR1 SNHLY, CDR2 FYNNEI. Trimming stripped 4 bases from V and 3 bases from J, with 10 bases between. The CDR3 is CASSAQDGYEQYF. The CDR3 nucleotides are TGTGCCAGCAGTGCCCAGGACGGCTACGAGCAGTACTTC. Complete variable domain (other parts from reference TRBV2 and TRBJ2-7): EPEVTQTPSHQVTQMGQEVILRCVPISNHLYFYWYRQILGQKVEFLVSFYNNEISEKSEIFDDQFSVERPDGSNFTLKIRSTKLEDSAMYFCASSAQDGYEQYFGPGTRLTVT.

Remarks on this clone: The junction departs from the called germline gene at one end, perhaps through a read error. The rearrangement joins TRBV7-7 to TRBJ2-3, with TRBD1 matching 11 bases. Germline V lookup: CDR1 SSHAT, CDR2 FNYEAQ (reference sequence). The CDR3 extends over 15 amino acids. The DNA of the CDR3 is TGTGCTAGCAGCTTAGGGGGACAGGGGGGAAATACGCAGTATTTT. It specifies CASSLGGQGGNTQYF.

The gene calls are TRBV6-6 and TRBJ1-2; D remains unclear. Germline CDR1 and CDR2: MNHNY and SVGAGI (reference sequence). V dropped 0 bases and J dropped 8 bases, with 10 bases sitting between them. The CDR3 extends over 13 amino acids. The CDR3 region is CASSYSSGLGYTF. CDR3 in DNA: TGTGCCAGCAGTTACTCCTCAGGCTTAGGCTACACCTTC.